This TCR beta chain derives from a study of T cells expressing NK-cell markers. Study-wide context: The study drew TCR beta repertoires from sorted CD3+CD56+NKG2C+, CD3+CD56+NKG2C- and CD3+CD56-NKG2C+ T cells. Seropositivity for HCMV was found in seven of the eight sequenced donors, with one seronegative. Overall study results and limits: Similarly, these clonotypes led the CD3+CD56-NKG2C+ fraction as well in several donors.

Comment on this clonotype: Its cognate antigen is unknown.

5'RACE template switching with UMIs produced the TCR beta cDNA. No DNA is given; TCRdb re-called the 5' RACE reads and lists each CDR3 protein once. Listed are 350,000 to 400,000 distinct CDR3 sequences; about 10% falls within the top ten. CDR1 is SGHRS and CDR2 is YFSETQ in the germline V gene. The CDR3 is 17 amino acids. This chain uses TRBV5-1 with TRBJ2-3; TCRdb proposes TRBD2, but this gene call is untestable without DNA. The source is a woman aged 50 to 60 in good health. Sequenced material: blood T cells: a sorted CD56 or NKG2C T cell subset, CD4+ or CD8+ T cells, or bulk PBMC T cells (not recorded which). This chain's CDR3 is CASSLPWRVRSTDTQYF.